This T cell receptor beta chain was sequenced in a study of monozygotic twins with inflammatory bowel disease. Each CDR3 protein gets one entry in TCRdb, which reprocessed the 5' RACE reads and gives no DNA. The sample includes fewer than 550,000 distinct CDR3 sequences. The origin of this receptor is a human donor with ulcerative colitis or Crohn's disease, or a healthy co-twin of an affected twin (not recorded which). The sample comprised blood.

The CDR3 loop reads CASSLPGPSTDTQYF. The chain has TRBV5-4 and TRBJ2-3. Per the germline V gene, CDR1 is SGHNT and CDR2 is YYREEE (reference sequence). This CDR3 has 15 residues. Using reference TRBV5-4 and TRBJ2-3 for the parts outside the CDR3, the full variable domain is ETGVTQSPTHLIKTRGQQVTLRCSSQSGHNTVSWYQQALGQGPQFIFQYYREEENGRGNFPPRFSGLQFPNYSSELNVNALELDDSALYLCASSLPGPSTDTQYFGPGTRLTVL.